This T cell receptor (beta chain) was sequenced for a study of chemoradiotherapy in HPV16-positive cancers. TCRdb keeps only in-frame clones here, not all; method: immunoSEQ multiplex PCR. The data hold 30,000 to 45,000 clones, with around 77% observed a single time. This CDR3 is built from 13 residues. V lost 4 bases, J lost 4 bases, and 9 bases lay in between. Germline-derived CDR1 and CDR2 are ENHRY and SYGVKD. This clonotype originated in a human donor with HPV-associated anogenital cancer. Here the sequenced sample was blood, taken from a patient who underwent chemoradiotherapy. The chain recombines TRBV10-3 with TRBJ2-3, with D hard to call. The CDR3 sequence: CAISATYPDTQYF. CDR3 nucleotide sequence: TGTGCCATCAGTGCCACTTATCCAGATACGCAGTATTTT.